One and the same sample provided the 29 T cell receptor beta chains below, sequenced in a study of blood T cell dynamics during melanoma immunotherapy (dated by TCRdb to 2018 to 2020). The receptor library was made with the immunoSEQ multiplex PCR assay. TCRdb took this table from immuneACCESS and kept in-frame rearrangements with V and J called. Such tables lack part of the clones; where checked against another copy, unresolved V genes explain under half of the gap, and the rest is unexplained. The sample contains 9,500 to 15,000 clones, more than 75% of them found a single time. The leading ten clones occupy about 4.2% of the sample. The time point label here, explained by the study, means: week 3, after first cycle of checkpoint inhibitor. Material: blood, obtained from a patient treated with checkpoint blockade. These receptors all come from a human donor with melanoma.

The rearrangement uses TRBV25-1 and TRBJ2-3; maybe TRBD2 (6 bases). The V gene's germline CDR1 is MGHDK and CDR2 SYGVNS. The CDR3 is 16 residues long. Trimming stripped 0 bases from V and 6 bases from J, with 16 bases between. CDR3 sequence reads: CASSEYGRGTPDTQYF. As DNA, the CDR3 is TGTGCCAGCAGTGAATATGGTCGGGGGACCCCCGATACGCAGTATTTT.

Note on this clone: One end of the junction varies from germline; a read error may be responsible. The chain employs TRBV5-1 and TRBJ2-5; a weak D match, TRBD1 (6 bases). Germline V gene data show CDR1 as SGHRS and CDR2 as YFSETQ. The CDR3 spans 12 residues. The CDR3 nucleotides are TGCGCCAACAGCCCCGGACAGGAGACCCAGTACTTC. Its translation is CANSPGQETQYF.

The V and J genes are TRBV5-1 and TRBJ1-4; D gene unclear. Trimming removed 4 bases at V and 6 bases at J, with 10 bases between. This CDR3 has 13 residues. In germline, CDR1 is SGHRS, CDR2 YFSETQ. CDR3 sequence (DNA): TGCGCCAGCAGCCCGGACGAGTATGAAAAACTGTTTTTT. This sequence encodes CASSPDEYEKLFF.

V is TRBV12-5 and J is TRBJ2-4; 7 bases agree with TRBD2. The length of the CDR3 is 17 residues. V lost 7 bases to trimming and J lost 1 base; unmatched junction nucleotides: 13. The germline CDR1 and CDR2 sequences are LGHNT and FRNRAP. The chain's CDR3 is CASAQFNGGRAKNIQYF. CDR3 DNA: TGTGCTAGTGCCCAATTTAACGGGGGGAGGGCCAAAAACATTCAGTACTTC.

Here the CDR3 reads CAWSSGQGFTGELFF. CDR3 coding DNA: TGTGCCTGGAGTTCAGGACAGGGCTTCACCGGGGAGCTGTTTTTT. The rearrangement joins TRBV30 to TRBJ2-2; 8 bases agree with TRBD1. Germline V CDR1 and CDR2: GTSNPN, SVGIG (reference sequence). The CDR3 loop spans 15 amino acids. Trimming cost V 2 bases and J 4 bases; bases outside gene matches: 6.

This chain links TRBV7-9 with TRBJ2-3, with 8 nucleotides matching TRBD2. Losses at the gene ends were 8 bases for V and 1 base for J; bases not matched to a gene: 8. The CDR3 runs to 15 residues. Germline CDR1 and CDR2: SEHNR and FQNEAQ (reference sequence). This CDR3 reads CASAPGGLRTDTQYF. The CDR3 region has the DNA TGTGCCAGCGCACCGGGGGGGCTGCGCACAGATACGCAGTATTTT.

The gene calls are TRBV7-9 and TRBJ1-5, with D unclear. CDR1 SEHNR and CDR2 FQNEAQ come from the germline V gene (reference sequence). Trimming removed 1 base at V and 10 bases at J, with 11 bases between. The CDR3 extends over 13 amino acids. CDR3 in DNA: TGTGCCAGCAGCTTAGAGGGCCGGAGCCCCCAGCATTTT. The encoded protein is CASSLEGRSPQHF.

V and J are TRBV30 and TRBJ2-7; D ambiguous. There are 10 residues in the CDR3. Germline CDR1 GTSNPN, CDR2 SVGIG (reference sequence). Trimming pared 5 bases from V and 6 bases from J, leaving 8 bases between. The CDR3 coding sequence is TGTGCCTGGGGATTAAGCGAGCAGTACTTC. It encodes CAWGLSEQYF.

The chain recombines TRBV5-6 with TRBJ1-5; no firm D call. This CDR3 is 17 amino acids long. Deletions cut 7 bases from V and 0 bases from J, with 20 bases between. In germline, CDR1 is SGHDT, CDR2 YYEEEE. The CDR3: CASSFGPGRDSNQPQHF. Written as DNA, the CDR3 is TGTGCCAGCTCCTTTGGGCCAGGAAGGGATAGCAATCAGCCCCAGCATTTT.

V and J are TRBV12-5 and TRBJ1-1; a weak D match, TRBD1 (5 bases). Germline lookup yields CDR1 LGHNT and CDR2 FRNRAP. V was cut by 0 bases and J by 1 base, with 9 bases left in between. CDR3 size: 15 residues. The DNA for the CDR3 is TGTGCTAGTGGTTTGGTACTGGGGGGGAACACTGAAGCTTTCTTT. This encodes CASGLVLGGNTEAFF. Based on the CDR3 plus reference TRBV12-5 and TRBJ1-1, the full variable domain is DARVTQTPRHKVTEMGQEVTMRCQPILGHNTVFWYRQTMMQGLELLAYFRNRAPLDDSGMPKDRFSAEMPDATLATLKIQPSEPRDSAVYFCASGLVLGGNTEAFFGQGTRLTVV.

The rearrangement links TRBV29-1 to TRBJ2-7; TRBD2 aligns across 7 bases. From germline, CDR1 is SQVTM and CDR2 ANQGSEA. This CDR3 has 13 residues. Trimming at V came to 4 bases and at J to 0 bases, leaving 3 bases not matched to a gene. The CDR3, as DNA: TGCAGCGTTGGGCGGGGGAGCTCCTACGAGCAGTACTTC. Translating gives CSVGRGSSYEQYF.

The chain joins TRBV19 to TRBJ2-3; no reliable D call. CDR1 LNHDA and CDR2 SQIVND come from the germline V gene (reference sequence). Trimming stripped 3 bases from V and 3 bases from J, with 10 bases between. The CDR3 sequence is 14 residues long. The CDR3 DNA follows: TGTGCCAGTAGTATTGGGGTAGAGACAGATACGCAGTATTTT. Residues: CASSIGVETDTQYF. Using reference TRBV19 and TRBJ2-3 for the parts outside the CDR3, the full variable domain is DGGITQSPKYLFRKEGQNVTLSCEQNLNHDAMYWYRQDPGQGLRLIYYSQIVNDFQKGDIAEGYSVSREKKESFPLTVTSAQKNPTAFYLCASSIGVETDTQYFGPGTRLTVL.

V is TRBV5-1 and J is TRBJ2-5; D remains ambiguous. The V and J ends lost 1 base and 5 bases respectively, with 9 bases between them. Germline V lookup: CDR1 SGHRS, CDR2 YFSETQ. The CDR3 is made up of 13 amino acids. The CDR3 region is CASSLWGGETQYF. DNA of the CDR3: TGCGCCAGCAGCTTGTGGGGTGGGGAGACCCAGTACTTC.

This clone was counted once. The chain is built from TRBV5-1 and TRBJ2-5, with D possibly being TRBD1 (6 bases). The CDR3 covers 13 residues. V was cut by 0 bases and J by 6 bases, with 9 bases left in between. The germline V gene has CDR1 SGHRS and CDR2 YFSETQ. CDR3 protein: CASSLAGEQTQYF. The CDR3 nucleotides read TGCGCCAGCAGCTTGGCAGGGGAGCAGACCCAGTACTTC.

The chain is built from TRBV6-6 and TRBJ2-5; D is uncertain. V was shortened by 2 bases and J by 4 bases, with 11 bases between the two germline ends. Germline V gives CDR1 MNHNY, CDR2 SVGAGI (reference sequence). The CDR3 spans 14 residues. In nucleotides, the CDR3 is TGTGCCAGCAGTTACGGCACCCTAGGAGAGACCCAGTACTTC. As protein: CASSYGTLGETQYF.

Here the CDR3 reads CASSLGAGRDDEQYF. Here the CDR3 DNA reads TGTGCCAGCAGCTTAGGAGCGGGAAGGGACGACGAGCAGTACTTC. The gene calls are TRBV7-3 and TRBJ2-7, with 7 positions matching TRBD2. The CDR3 is made up of 15 amino acids. Germline loops: CDR1 SGHTA, CDR2 FQGTGA. The trim removed 2 bases at V and 5 bases at J, leaving 9 bases unmatched.

CDR3: CASSVRTGNYEQYF. The CDR3 nucleotides are TGTGCCAGCAGCGTACGGACAGGGAACTACGAGCAGTACTTC. The chain combines TRBV11-3 with TRBJ2-7; TRBD1 matches 8 bases. J was trimmed by 3 bases and V by 5 bases; bases with no gene match: 6. Germline assignment: CDR1 SGHNT and CDR2 YENEEA. This CDR3 has 14 amino acids.

The chain combines TRBV30 with TRBJ2-7, with TRBD1 as a possible D gene (6 bases). CDR3 size: 13 residues. CDR1 is GTSNPN and CDR2 is SVGIG in the germline V gene (reference sequence). The V end was cut by 2 bases, the J end by 3 bases, with 11 bases between. The CDR3 bases are TGTGCCTGGAGTACCGGGACAAACTACGAGCAGTACTTC. Protein product: CAWSTGTNYEQYF.

The chain recombines TRBV4-2 with TRBJ2-1; 8 bases map to TRBD2. With V trimmed by 3 bases and J by 5 bases, 3 bases remained unmatched. Germline values: CDR1 LGHNA, CDR2 YNFKEQ. The CDR3 is 14 amino acids. In DNA form, the CDR3 reads TGTGCCAGCAGCCACGGACTAGCCAACAATGAGCAGTTCTTC. Translating gives CASSHGLANNEQFF.

The genes are TRBV15 and TRBJ1-5, with TRBD1 as a possible D gene (6 bases). Germline V CDR1 and CDR2: LNHNV, YYDKDF (reference sequence). CDR3 length equals 15 residues. The germline V and J ends were trimmed by 0 bases and 11 bases, with 17 bases remaining between them. The CDR3 is CATSREISIPGAQHF. The CDR3 region has the DNA TGTGCCACCAGCAGAGAGATCTCAATCCCAGGGGCCCAGCATTTT.

The chain is built from TRBV15 and TRBJ2-7; D may be TRBD2 (6 bases). CDR1 is LNHNV and CDR2 is YYDKDF in the germline V gene (reference sequence). V was trimmed by 5 bases and J by 3 bases, leaving 11 bases between them. The CDR3 extends over 13 amino acids. DNA of the CDR3: TGTGCCACCAGCCCGGGACTTTTCTACGAGCAGTACTTC. Residues: CATSPGLFYEQYF. The entire variable domain, with the rest obtained from reference TRBV15 and TRBJ2-7, is as follows: DAMVIQNPRYQVTQFGKPVTLSCSQTLNHNVMYWYQQKSSQAPKLLFHYYDKDFNNEADTPDNFQSRRPNTSFCFLDIRSPGLGDTAMYLCATSPGLFYEQYFGPGTRLTVT.

The J gene is TRBJ2-3, the V gene TRBV9; the D gene is possibly TRBD2 (5 bases). The CDR3 totals 14 residues. CDR1 is SGDLS and CDR2 is YYNGEE in the germline V gene. V lost 0 bases, J lost 4 bases, and 9 bases lay in between. CDR3 DNA sequence: TGTGCCAGCAGCGTAGATGAGGGAGCAGATACGCAGTATTTT. Residues: CASSVDEGADTQYF.

This chain joins TRBV30 and TRBJ1-1; TRBD1 is a possible D gene (5 bases). V was pared by 0 bases and J by 1 base, with 15 bases between. From germline, CDR1 is GTSNPN and CDR2 SVGIG (reference sequence). This CDR3 has 16 amino acids. CDR3 sequence (DNA): TGTGCCTGGAGTGTACAAATCGCCGGGGCGAACACTGAAGCTTTCTTT. This encodes CAWSVQIAGANTEAFF.

V gene TRBV7-3 combines with J gene TRBJ2-5; tentative D call: TRBD1 (6 bases). Trimming took off 3 bases at V and 2 bases at J, with 10 bases between the two ends. The CDR3 covers 14 residues. Germline CDR1 and CDR2: SGHTA and FQGTGA. CDR3 sequence: CASSFVRGQETQYF. The DNA for the CDR3 is TGTGCCAGCAGCTTCGTGAGGGGGCAAGAGACCCAGTACTTC.

The gene calls are TRBV7-9 and TRBJ2-4; 9 nucleotides line up with TRBD1. The V gene end was trimmed by 5 bases and the J gene end by 0 bases; junction bases not matched to a gene: 11. Germline-derived CDR1 and CDR2 are SEHNR and FQNEAQ (reference sequence). CDR3 length: 18 residues. The CDR3 sequence: CASSPSTHRGQAKNIQYF. CDR3 coding DNA: TGTGCCAGCAGCCCCTCTACACACAGGGGGCAAGCCAAAAACATTCAGTACTTC.

The CDR3 DNA follows: TGTGCCAGCAGCTTACGATTTCCGGGGGTCTACGAGCAGTACTTC. Protein product: CASSLRFPGVYEQYF. The genes are TRBV7-2 and TRBJ2-7, with D perhaps TRBD2 (6 bases). CDR1 is SGHTA and CDR2 is FQGNSA in the germline V gene. Trimming removed 2 bases at V and 3 bases at J, with 14 bases between. This CDR3 spans 15 amino acids.

V is TRBV4-1 and J is TRBJ1-5; D call uncertain. V gave up 4 bases and J gave up 3 bases, with 13 bases separating them. The germline V gene has CDR1 MGHRA and CDR2 YSYEKL. CDR3 length: 15 residues. The CDR3 here is CASSLVGLLNQPQHF. CDR3 nucleotide sequence: TGCGCCAGCAGCCTCGTTGGTCTTCTCAATCAGCCCCAGCATTTT.

The V call is TRBV18, the J call TRBJ2-6; D is undetermined. There are 19 residues in the CDR3. Looked up from germline, CDR1 is KGHSH and CDR2 is LQKENI. Trimming cost V 2 bases and J 0 bases, with 17 bases left between them. For the CDR3, the DNA is TGTGCCAGCTCACCATCCGTCGTCGTTCGGAGCTCTGGGGCCAACGTCCTGACTTTC. Encoded protein: CASSPSVVVRSSGANVLTF.

This chain links TRBV13 with TRBJ2-1; a weak D match, TRBD2 (6 bases). Germline CDR1 reads PRHDT; CDR2 reads FYEKMQ (reference sequence). CDR3 length: 16 amino acids. Trimming removed 5 bases from V and 0 bases from J, with 14 bases in between. In nucleotides, the CDR3 is TGTGCCAGCAGCCTTCGGGAGAACTACTCCTACAATGAGCAGTTCTTC. This encodes CASSLRENYSYNEQFF.